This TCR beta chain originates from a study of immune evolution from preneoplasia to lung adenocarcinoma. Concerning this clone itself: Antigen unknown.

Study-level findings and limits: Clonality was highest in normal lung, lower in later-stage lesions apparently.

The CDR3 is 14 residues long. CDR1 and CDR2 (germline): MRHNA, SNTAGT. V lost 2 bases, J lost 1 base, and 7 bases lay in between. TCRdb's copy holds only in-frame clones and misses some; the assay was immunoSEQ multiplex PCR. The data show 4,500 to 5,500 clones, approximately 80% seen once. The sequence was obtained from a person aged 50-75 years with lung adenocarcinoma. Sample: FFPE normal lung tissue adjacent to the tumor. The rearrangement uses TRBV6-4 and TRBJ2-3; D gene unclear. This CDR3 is CASSDGGGTDTQYF. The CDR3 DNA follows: TGTGCCAGCAGTGACGGTGGCGGCACAGATACGCAGTATTTT.